What follows is one T cell receptor beta chain and its context. The sample comes from a study of cytomegalovirus exposure and HLA in healthy donors. It was with 60 Vbeta and 13 Jbeta primers that the PCR ran. Profiled with immunoSEQ multiplex PCR; TCRdb holds only in-frame clones, not every one. There are fewer than 250,000 clones in the sample, with under 1% held by the top ten. Germline V CDR1 and CDR2: MNHEY, SVGAGI. V trimming: 7 bases; J trimming: 3 bases; junction bases outside the gene matches: 8. The CDR3 is 15 residues long. The sequence was collected from a woman aged 25 to 45 in good health and CMV-seropositive. The chain uses TRBV6-5 and TRBJ2-2; 7 bases agree with TRBD1. Specimen: PBMCs. DNA for the CDR3: TGTGCCAGCAAGTCAGGGGGAAGTGACACCGGGGAGCTGTTTTTT. Amino acids: CASKSGGSDTGELFF.